A selection of T cell receptor beta chains follows, all from one sample in a study of shared clonotypes between healthy human individuals. Sequenced by immunoSEQ multiplex PCR; TCRdb stores in-frame clones only, minus some. The data hold some 480,000 clones, with around 79% observed a single time. Sequencing was performed on PBMCs. The receptors here all came from a woman between 40 and 50 years old in good health. Some clones in this sample may be carry-over from other donors' samples. Each CDR3 is given with its conserved first and last residue. Each record gives: clone size, D gene, V gene, J gene, CDR3 protein, CDR3 DNA. The D gene is left open where the match is weak. Size values are once, few and many counts, or a class for expanded clones, and some rows have none.

few,TRBD1,TRBV18,TRBJ2-1,CASSKGQGSDNEQFF,TGTGCCAGCTCAAAGGGACAGGGATCGGACAATGAGCAGTTCTTC
.,.,TRBV7-3,TRBJ2-7,CASSLRAGFGYEQYF,TGTGCCAGTAGCCTAAGAGCCGGGTTCGGCTACGAGCAGTACTTC
.,TRBD1,TRBV28,TRBJ2-1,CASSPTGGSYNEQFF,TGTGCCAGCAGTCCTACAGGGGGTTCATACAATGAGCAGTTCTTC
many,TRBD2,TRBV7-8,TRBJ2-2,CASREPGLAASGELFF,TGTGCCAGCAGGGAACCGGGACTAGCGGCCTCCGGGGAGCTGTTTTTT
.,TRBD1,TRBV7-2,TRBJ2-7,CASSPLGTGREQYF,TGTGCCAGCAGCCCTCTAGGGACAGGGAGGGAGCAGTACTTC
.,TRBD2,TRBV11-1,TRBJ2-5,CASSLNGGEGETQYF,TGTGCCAGCAGCTTGAACGGAGGGGAGGGGGAGACCCAGTACTTC
.,.,TRBV4-2,TRBJ1-2,CASSQDRRDKHYGYTF,TGTGCCAGCAGCCAAGATCGTCGGGACAAGCACTATGGCTACACCTTC
.,.,TRBV18,TRBJ2-5,CASSPQTGLGETQYF,TGTGCCAGCTCACCACAAACGGGCCTGGGGGAGACCCAGTACTTC
few,TRBD1,TRBV30,TRBJ1-6,CAWSVLADRGLFNSPLHF,TGTGCCTGGAGTGTACTCGCGGACAGGGGGTTATTTAATTCACCCCTCCACTTT
.,.,TRBV11-1,TRBJ1-1,CASSLGVSGVDTEAFF,TGTGCCAGCAGCTTAGGGGTGTCGGGGGTGGACACTGAAGCTTTCTTT
.,TRBD1,TRBV19,TRBJ2-2,CAAATGVNTGELFF,TGTGCCGCAGCGACAGGGGTGAACACCGGGGAGCTGTTTTTT
.,TRBD1,TRBV9,TRBJ2-7,CASSPRGQGGLYEQYF,TGTGCCAGCAGCCCCCGAGGACAGGGGGGGCTTTACGAGCAGTACTTC
.,.,TRBV15,TRBJ2-7,CATSRFFGSEGSDEQYF,TGTGCCACCAGCAGGTTTTTCGGGTCCGAAGGATCGGACGAGCAGTACTTC
.,.,TRBV7-2,TRBJ1-2,CASSVNSGGGYTF,TGTGCCAGCAGCGTAAACTCGGGCGGCGGCTACACCTTC
.,.,TRBV7-7,TRBJ2-3,CASSLAEGDTQYF,TGTGCTAGCAGCTTAGCGGAGGGGGATACGCAGTATTTT
few,TRBD2,TRBV5-1,TRBJ2-7,CASSLGPSGMYEQYF,TGCGCCAGCAGCTTGGGACCTAGCGGTATGTACGAGCAGTACTTC
.,TRBD2,TRBV28,TRBJ2-1,CASSLGMLADSYNEQFF,TGTGCCAGCAGTTTAGGCATGCTAGCGGATTCCTACAATGAGCAGTTCTTC
.,TRBD1,TRBV27,TRBJ2-2,CASSSRQGAPGELFF,TGTGCCAGCAGTTCAAGACAGGGGGCACCCGGGGAGCTGTTTTTT
.,TRBD1,TRBV7-7,TRBJ2-5,CASSLEFAGGQETQYF,TGTGCCAGCAGCTTAGAGTTTGCAGGGGGACAAGAGACCCAGTACTTC
.,TRBD2,TRBV30,TRBJ2-3,CAWSRSSGEDTQYF,TGTGCCTGGAGTCGGTCTAGCGGTGAGGATACGCAGTATTTT
.,TRBD2,TRBV9,TRBJ2-7,CASSSRLAGTAYEQYF,TGTGCCAGCAGCTCCAGACTAGCGGGGACCGCCTACGAGCAGTACTTC
.,TRBD2,TRBV29-1,TRBJ2-3,CSVETSHPQYF,TGCAGCGTTGAGACTAGCCATCCGCAGTATTTT
.,.,TRBV27,TRBJ2-7,CASSFRRVGYEQYF,TGTGCCAGCAGTTTTCGGCGGGTCGGCTACGAGCAGTACTTC
few,.,TRBV7-2,TRBJ2-5,CASSPLRRNFGETQYF,TGTGCCAGCAGCCCCCTCCGCCGGAACTTCGGAGAGACCCAGTACTTC
.,.,TRBV2,TRBJ2-7,CASRPSGPPYEQYF,TGTGCCAGCAGACCCAGCGGGCCCCCCTACGAGCAGTACTTC
.,TRBD1,TRBV10-3,TRBJ2-7,CAIKAQGVGEQYF,TGTGCCATCAAGGCGCAGGGGGTCGGCGAGCAGTACTTC
.,.,TRBV9,TRBJ2-5,CASSPEGQGRWETQYF,TGTGCCAGCAGCCCAGAGGGGCAGGGGAGGTGGGAGACCCAGTACTTC
.,.,TRBV28,TRBJ1-3,CASSSPGRGSGNTIYF,TGTGCCAGCAGTTCCCCAGGGAGGGGCTCTGGAAACACCATATATTTT
.,.,TRBV19,TRBJ2-3,CASSIPADTQYF,TGTGCCAGTAGTATCCCGGCAGATACGCAGTATTTT
.,TRBD2,TRBV6-5,TRBJ2-7,CASKRELLGEQYF,TGTGCCAGCAAGCGGGAGCTGTTGGGGGAGCAGTACTTC
.,.,TRBV14,TRBJ1-1,CASSQRRNTEAFF,TGTGCCAGCAGCCAACGTAGGAACACTGAAGCTTTCTTT
.,TRBD1,TRBV5-4,TRBJ2-3,CASSLRTGGGTDTQYF,TGTGCCAGCAGCCTCCGGACAGGCGGCGGCACAGATACGCAGTATTTT
.,.,TRBV11-2,TRBJ1-1,CASRARQGGTEAFF,TGTGCCAGCAGGGCCCGTCAGGGAGGGACTGAAGCTTTCTTT
once,.,TRBV4-2,TRBJ1-4,CASSPGFSEKLFF,TGTGCCAGCAGCCCAGGGTTTTCTGAAAAACTGTTTTTT
once,TRBD2,TRBV7-9,TRBJ2-7,CASGLGTINSYEQYF,TGTGCCAGCGGTCTCGGGACTATCAATTCCTACGAGCAGTACTTC
.,.,TRBV29-1,TRBJ1-5,CNGVDHYSNQPQHF,TGCAACGGGGTCGACCACTATAGCAATCAGCCCCAGCATTTT
.,.,TRBV5-1,TRBJ2-7,CASSLARGYEQYF,TGCGCCAGCAGCTTGGCCAGAGGGTACGAGCAGTACTTC
once,.,TRBV30,TRBJ2-5,CASEVVRETQYF,TGTGCTTCCGAGGTAGTGCGAGAGACCCAGTACTTC
.,TRBD1,TRBV5-4,TRBJ2-1,CATFRQGALNEQFF,TGTGCCACCTTTCGACAGGGGGCGCTGAATGAGCAGTTCTTC
.,TRBD2,TRBV7-7,TRBJ2-2,CASSLAAGLNTGELFF,TGTGCTAGCAGCTTAGCCGCGGGACTAAACACCGGGGAGCTGTTTTTT